These T cell receptor beta chains were read from a single sample in a study of T cells in Graves' hyperthyroidism and ophthalmopathy. MiXCR was run by TCRdb on the multiplex PCR reads, yielding one entry per CDR3 protein. The sample contains hundreds of thousands of distinct CDR3 sequences, 16% of which appear only once. Sequenced sample: blood. The receptors shown here come from a woman between 18 and 30 years old with Graves' hyperthyroidism. Both conserved end residues are part of each CDR3. Fields, in order: CDR3 DNA, CDR3 protein, clone size, D gene, V gene, J gene. A D gene is named only where the DNA matches it firmly. Not every row has a clone size; where given, it reads once, few, many or a size class.

DNA: TGTGCCACCAGTGATTCATTGAACACTGAAGCTTTCTTT
CDR3: CATSDSLNTEAFF
size: many
D: -
V: TRBV24-1
J: TRBJ1-1

DNA: TGCAGTGCTCCCGATAGCGGGAGCATCTACGAGCAGTACTTC
CDR3: CSAPDSGSIYEQYF
size: many
D: TRBD2
V: TRBV20-1
J: TRBJ2-7

DNA: TGTGCCAGCAGCCCGGACTACAAGTGGGGCGAGCAGTACTTC
CDR3: CASSPDYKWGEQYF
size: many
D: -
V: TRBV6-2/TRBV6-3
J: TRBJ2-7

DNA: TGTGCCACCAGCCTAGTGGAGGGGGCAAGGTTCTTC
CDR3: CATSLVEGARFF
size: few
D: -
V: TRBV15
J: TRBJ2-1

DNA: TGCGCCAGCAGCTTGGAGGGACCCGCTGTCAATGAGCAGTTCTTC
CDR3: CASSLEGPAVNEQFF
size: few
D: -
V: TRBV5-1
J: TRBJ2-1

DNA: TGTGCCAGCAGTTACTCGCCGCGGACAGGGGGCCTCCTTTATAGCAATCAGCCCCAGCATTTT
CDR3: CASSYSPRTGGLLYSNQPQHF
size: -
D: TRBD1
V: TRBV6-2/TRBV6-3
J: TRBJ1-5

DNA: TGTGCCAGCAGTTATTATTGGCAGGGAAGCGGAGGGCAGTACTTC
CDR3: CASSYYWQGSGGQYF
size: many
D: -
V: TRBV6-9
J: TRBJ2-7

DNA: TGTGCCAGCAGCCAGGGACTAGCGGGAGCCAGAATTGAGACCCAGTACTTC
CDR3: CASSQGLAGARIETQYF
size: many
D: TRBD2
V: TRBV7-9
J: TRBJ2-5

DNA: TGCAGTGTAGTTCCTGGGGTCTATGGCTACACCTTC
CDR3: CSVVPGVYGYTF
size: many
D: -
V: TRBV20-1
J: TRBJ1-2

DNA: TGCAGCCTCCTTGGCGGCTACAATGAGCAGTTCTTC
CDR3: CSLLGGYNEQFF
size: many
D: -
V: TRBV29-1
J: TRBJ2-1

DNA: TGCAGTGCTAGATCCCTACGCGAGCAGTACTTC
CDR3: CSARSLREQYF
size: many
D: -
V: TRBV20-1
J: TRBJ2-7

DNA: TGCAGTGCTAGGGACAGCATACATTCACCCCTCCACTTT
CDR3: CSARDSIHSPLHF
size: many
D: -
V: TRBV20-1
J: TRBJ1-6

DNA: TGTGCCAGCAGTGAAGAGGGCCTCACTTCGTCCAGCGGGGAGCTGTTTTTT
CDR3: CASSEEGLTSSSGELFF
size: few
D: -
V: TRBV6-1
J: TRBJ2-2

DNA: TGTGCCAGCAGGCGACAGGGCTCTGGGGCCAACGTCCTGACTTTC
CDR3: CASRRQGSGANVLTF
size: -
D: TRBD1
V: TRBV6-1
J: TRBJ2-6

DNA: TGCAGTGCTAGCGGGGGGCTCACAGATACGCAGTATTTT
CDR3: CSASGGLTDTQYF
size: few
D: -
V: TRBV20-1
J: TRBJ2-3

DNA: TGTGCCAGCAGCCAAGGACAGAATTCACCCCTCCACTTT
CDR3: CASSQGQNSPLHF
size: many
D: -
V: TRBV3-1
J: TRBJ1-6

DNA: TGTGCCAGCAGGACTCATAAGGGGGCTGGAAACACCATATATTTT
CDR3: CASRTHKGAGNTIYF
size: -
D: -
V: TRBV6-2/TRBV6-3
J: TRBJ1-3

DNA: TGTGCCTGGAGCGCCAGAGGACAGGGAACCCTCTATGGCTACACCTTC
CDR3: CAWSARGQGTLYGYTF
size: few
D: TRBD1
V: TRBV30
J: TRBJ1-2

DNA: TGTGCCAGCAGTCCGTACATGCTCGGGAACACTGAAGCTTTCTTT
CDR3: CASSPYMLGNTEAFF
size: many
D: -
V: TRBV6-1
J: TRBJ1-1

DNA: TGTGCCAGCAGTGCGGAAGGGCCTGCAGTCGGCTACACCTTC
CDR3: CASSAEGPAVGYTF
size: many
D: -
V: TRBV2
J: TRBJ1-2

DNA: TGTGCCAGTAGTACCCGACACTATTCGAACACTGAAGCTTTCTTT
CDR3: CASSTRHYSNTEAFF
size: -
D: -
V: TRBV19
J: TRBJ1-1

DNA: TGTGCCACCAGTGATTCCCGGACTAGCGGTTTAACACAAGAGACCCAGTACTTC
CDR3: CATSDSRTSGLTQETQYF
size: many
D: TRBD2
V: TRBV24-1
J: TRBJ2-5

DNA: TGTGCCAGCAGCTTTTGGAATGAGCAGTTCTTC
CDR3: CASSFWNEQFF
size: few
D: -
V: TRBV11-3
J: TRBJ2-1

DNA: TGTGCCAGCTCACCAAACAGGGTTCCTGAAAAACTGTTTTTT
CDR3: CASSPNRVPEKLFF
size: -
D: -
V: TRBV18
J: TRBJ1-4

DNA: TGTGCCAGCAGCGCCGACAGTTGGGACACCATATATTTT
CDR3: CASSADSWDTIYF
size: -
D: -
V: TRBV7-2
J: TRBJ1-3

DNA: TGTGCCAGCAGCCAAGTCGCAAGGGAGGGAGCCAAAAACATTCAGTACTTC
CDR3: CASSQVAREGAKNIQYF
size: many
D: TRBD2
V: TRBV3-1
J: TRBJ2-4

DNA: TGCGCCAGCAGTGAGACGGGGAGACGGAACATTCAGTACTTC
CDR3: CASSETGRRNIQYF
size: -
D: -
V: TRBV10-2
J: TRBJ2-4

DNA: TGTGCCAGCAGCTTAGGGGGTGCGACAGTGGGTAATGAAAAACTGTTTTTT
CDR3: CASSLGGATVGNEKLFF
size: few
D: -
V: TRBV7-8
J: TRBJ1-4

DNA: TGTGCCACCATCCCGGGGGTGGAGCAGCCGAACACCGGGGAGCTGTTTTTT
CDR3: CATIPGVEQPNTGELFF
size: -
D: -
V: TRBV24-1
J: TRBJ2-2

DNA: TGCGCCAGCAGTGAATTTAAGCGGGAGGCGGTATCCGGGGAGCTGTTTTTT
CDR3: CASSEFKREAVSGELFF
size: once
D: TRBD2
V: TRBV10-1
J: TRBJ2-2

DNA: TGTGCCAGCAGCCTAACAGGGCAGGGCCTGTACGAGCAGTACTTC
CDR3: CASSLTGQGLYEQYF
size: many
D: -
V: TRBV7-9
J: TRBJ2-7

DNA: TGTGCCAGCAGCTCGCCGGACAGGGAGACGTATGGCTACACCTTC
CDR3: CASSSPDRETYGYTF
size: many
D: TRBD1
V: TRBV7-9
J: TRBJ1-2

DNA: TGTGCCAGTAGTCCGTTCCCCAGGGCCAGCTCCTACAATGAGCAGTTCTTC
CDR3: CASSPFPRASSYNEQFF
size: -
D: -
V: TRBV19
J: TRBJ2-1

DNA: TGCAGTGCCAGGACTAGCGGGATTAGTGAGCAGTTCTTC
CDR3: CSARTSGISEQFF
size: few
D: TRBD2
V: TRBV20-1
J: TRBJ2-1

DNA: TGTGCCACCAGCAGAGGCGGGGGAGACAAAAACATTCAGTACTTC
CDR3: CATSRGGGDKNIQYF
size: few
D: TRBD2
V: TRBV15
J: TRBJ2-4

DNA: TGTGCCAGCAGTGACGGTGGGGGGGGCTACACCTTC
CDR3: CASSDGGGGYTF
size: many
D: -
V: TRBV6-4
J: TRBJ1-2

DNA: TGTGCCAGTAGTCCCTCAGGGTCGGCTGAAGCTTTCTTT
CDR3: CASSPSGSAEAFF
size: -
D: -
V: TRBV19
J: TRBJ1-1

DNA: TGCAGCGCTGTACCTTCTGGTGAGCAGTTCTTC
CDR3: CSAVPSGEQFF
size: -
D: -
V: TRBV29-1
J: TRBJ2-1

DNA: TGTGCCAGCAGAAGAACGGGACAGAGCTCTGGAAACACCATATATTTT
CDR3: CASRRTGQSSGNTIYF
size: many
D: TRBD1
V: TRBV12-3/TRBV12-4
J: TRBJ1-3

DNA: TGTGCCAGCAGCTTAACGGGCTCCTCAAACTATGGCTACACCTTC
CDR3: CASSLTGSSNYGYTF
size: -
D: -
V: TRBV12-3/TRBV12-4
J: TRBJ1-2

DNA: TGCAGTGCTACCCCCTTAGCAGCGAACACTGAAGCTTTCTTT
CDR3: CSATPLAANTEAFF
size: few
D: -
V: TRBV20-1
J: TRBJ1-1

DNA: TGTGCCAGCTCACCACAAACCGGGAACACCGGGGAGCTGTTTTTT
CDR3: CASSPQTGNTGELFF
size: -
D: -
V: TRBV18
J: TRBJ2-2

DNA: TGTGCCGGCAGTCCCGTCAGCTCCTCACTTTATGGCTACACCTTC
CDR3: CAGSPVSSSLYGYTF
size: -
D: -
V: TRBV27
J: TRBJ1-2

DNA: TGTGCCAGCAGCATGTTCGAGCTAAACAATGAGCAGTTCTTC
CDR3: CASSMFELNNEQFF
size: -
D: -
V: TRBV7-8
J: TRBJ2-1

DNA: TGTGCCAGCACCCCCGAATGGAGCGGGAGGGCCGCTGGGGCCAACGTCCTGACTTTC
CDR3: CASTPEWSGRAAGANVLTF
size: few
D: TRBD2
V: TRBV27
J: TRBJ2-6

DNA: TGCGCCAGCAGCTCCGGACTAGCGGGAGGTACGCACTCTGGGGCCAACGTCCTGACTTTC
CDR3: CASSSGLAGGTHSGANVLTF
size: -
D: TRBD2
V: TRBV5-1
J: TRBJ2-6

DNA: TGCGCCAGCAACATAAAAACAGGGTTCGACTATGGCTACACCTTC
CDR3: CASNIKTGFDYGYTF
size: -
D: -
V: TRBV5-1
J: TRBJ1-2

DNA: TGTGCCAGCAGGGCCTTAGGCTCTGGCGAGCAGTACTTC
CDR3: CASRALGSGEQYF
size: few
D: -
V: TRBV2
J: TRBJ2-7

DNA: TGTGCCAGCAGCCGGACGCGGACATCCGGGGAGCTGTTTTTT
CDR3: CASSRTRTSGELFF
size: many
D: -
V: TRBV11-2
J: TRBJ2-2